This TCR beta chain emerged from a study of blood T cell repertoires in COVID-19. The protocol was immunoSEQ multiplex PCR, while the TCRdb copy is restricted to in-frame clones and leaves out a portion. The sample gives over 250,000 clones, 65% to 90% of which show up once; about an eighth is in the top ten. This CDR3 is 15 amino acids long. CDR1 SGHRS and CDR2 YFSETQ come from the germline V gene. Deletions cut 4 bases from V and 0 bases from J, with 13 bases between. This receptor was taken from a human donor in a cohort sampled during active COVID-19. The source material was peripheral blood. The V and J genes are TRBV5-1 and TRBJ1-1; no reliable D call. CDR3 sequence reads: CASSLYLQVNTEAFF. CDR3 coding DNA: TGCGCCAGCAGCCTCTACCTTCAGGTGAACACTGAAGCTTTCTTT.